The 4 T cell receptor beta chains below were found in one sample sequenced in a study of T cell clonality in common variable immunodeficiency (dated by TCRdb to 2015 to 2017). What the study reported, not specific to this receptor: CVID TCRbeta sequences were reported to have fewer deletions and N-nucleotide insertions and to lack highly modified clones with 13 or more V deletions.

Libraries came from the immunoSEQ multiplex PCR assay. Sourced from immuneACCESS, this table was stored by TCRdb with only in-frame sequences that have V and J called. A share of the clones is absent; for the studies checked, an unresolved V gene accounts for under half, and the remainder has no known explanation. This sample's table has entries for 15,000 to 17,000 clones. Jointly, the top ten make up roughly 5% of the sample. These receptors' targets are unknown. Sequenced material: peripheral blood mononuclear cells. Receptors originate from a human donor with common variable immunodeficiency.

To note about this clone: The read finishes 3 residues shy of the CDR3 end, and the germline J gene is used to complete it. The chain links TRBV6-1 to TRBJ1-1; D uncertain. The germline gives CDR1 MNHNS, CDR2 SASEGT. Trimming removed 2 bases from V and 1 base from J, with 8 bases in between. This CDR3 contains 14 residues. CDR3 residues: CASSEQPGNTEAFF. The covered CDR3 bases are TGTGCCAGCAGTGAACAGCCGGGGAACACTGAA.

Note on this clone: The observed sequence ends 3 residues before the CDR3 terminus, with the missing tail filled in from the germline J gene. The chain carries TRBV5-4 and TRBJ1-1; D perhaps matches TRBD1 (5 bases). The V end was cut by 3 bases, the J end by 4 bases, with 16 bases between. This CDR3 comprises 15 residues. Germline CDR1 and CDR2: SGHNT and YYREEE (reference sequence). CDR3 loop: CASSYSDRLRTEAFF. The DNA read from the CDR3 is TGTGCCAGCAGCTATTCAGACAGATTACGCACTGAA.

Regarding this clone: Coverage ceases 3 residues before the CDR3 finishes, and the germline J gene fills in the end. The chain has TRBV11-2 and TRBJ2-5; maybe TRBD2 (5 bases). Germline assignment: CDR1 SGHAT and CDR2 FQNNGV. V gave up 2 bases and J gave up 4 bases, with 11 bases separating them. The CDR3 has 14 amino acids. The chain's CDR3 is CASSLRSGLETQYF. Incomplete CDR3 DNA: TGTGCCAGCAGCTTAAGATCGGGGTTAGAGACC.

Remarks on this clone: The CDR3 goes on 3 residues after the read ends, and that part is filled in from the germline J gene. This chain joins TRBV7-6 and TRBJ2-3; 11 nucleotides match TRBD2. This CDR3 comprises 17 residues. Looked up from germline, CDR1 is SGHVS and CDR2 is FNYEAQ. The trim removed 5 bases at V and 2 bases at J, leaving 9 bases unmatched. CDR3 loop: CASSASGLAGYTDTQYF. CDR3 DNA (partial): TGTGCCAGCAGCGCCTCTGGACTAGCGGGCTACACAGATACG.